This T cell receptor (beta chain) was identified during a study of STAT3 mutations in large granular lymphocyte leukemia. To note about this clone: Its target is not known.

V dropped 7 bases and J dropped 0 bases, with 10 bases sitting between them. CDR1 is ENHRY and CDR2 is SYGVKD in the germline V gene. The CDR3 extends over 13 amino acids. Roughly 41,000 productive templates were obtained per sample on average. The repertoire was sequenced with immunoSEQ multiplex PCR; TCRdb's copy has only in-frame clones and lacks some. The profile shows 9,500 to 12,000 clones, roughly 85% of them singletons. Whole-study results and caveats: Every T-cell large granular lymphocyte leukemia patient had at least one immunodominant TCR beta clonotype. Samples missed the first appearance of the clone.

This sequence was found in a man older than 75 with T-cell large granular lymphocyte leukemia. Some clones in this sample may be carry-over from other donors' samples. V gene TRBV10-3 combines with J gene TRBJ2-7; no clear D. Material: peripheral blood mononuclear cells. CDR3: CAINNLISYEQYF. As DNA, the CDR3 is TGTGCCATCAACAACCTAATCTCCTACGAGCAGTACTTC.